A selection of T cell receptor beta chains follows, all from one sample in a study of radiotherapy plus CTLA-4 blockade in lung cancer. The assay was immunoSEQ multiplex PCR, and TCRdb's table has in-frame clones only and misses some. Of about 51,000 clones in the sample, about three quarters were seen once. Sequenced here: peripheral blood, sampled from a patient treated with radiotherapy plus ipilimumab. These receptors were obtained from a human donor with non-small cell lung cancer whose response to radiotherapy plus ipilimumab could not be evaluated. Both conserved end residues are part of each CDR3.

cdr3_aa,v_call
CASSPMDRGNQPQHF,TRBV19
CASSLSSPTRQNYGYTF,TRBV28
CASSLGAGVANQPQHF,TRBV4-2
CASSQASPLGEKLFF,TRBV4-2
CASRPGSGGVYEQYF,TRBV6-1
CASSGGPASTSSGNTIYF,TRBV19
CASSLILGLPWNEQYF,TRBV7-6
CASSPNAPSSYNEQFF,TRBV4-2
CASSFTGNNQPQHF,TRBV5-6
CASSPGLAGVYEQYF,TRBV2
CASSLGHRSVGANVLTF,TRBV5-1
CASTGDRGNQPQHF,TRBV19
CASSIGLVRETQYF,TRBV19
CASSPYSYNEQFF,TRBV27
CASSYAGGNTGELFF,TRBV6-5
CASSLGPRTGGSAFF,TRBV7-2
CASSLETGRSGELFF,TRBV7-6
CASSLTVTGELFF,TRBV7-9
CAIKRKQGIETQYF,TRBV28
CAWSVDWGGRGTQYF,TRBV30
CASRPGLDWTEAFF,TRBV19
CASSLVRQGSGYTF,TRBV7-2
CASSLSGWDTQYF,TRBV11-3
CAWSTGGSGANVLTF,TRBV30